The 21 T cell receptor beta chains presented below share a single source sample, sequenced in a study of Ad26.COV2.S vaccination and SARS-CoV-2 variants. Treatment indicated: about 20 received Ad26.COV2.S at low or high dose, single or two shots; 5 received placebo; per-sample allocation not given. Material that was analyzed had been drawn on day 63 after the first vaccine or placebo injection. Measured with immunoSEQ multiplex PCR; TCRdb has only the in-frame clones, and not every one. The profile covers roughly 350,000 clones, with 75% to 90% appearing a single time and about 5% taken by the ten largest. Sequencing used peripheral blood, obtained in a trial of Ad26.COV2.S vaccine versus placebo. These receptors were obtained from a person aged 18 to 65 who received the Ad26.COV2.S COVID-19 vaccine or a placebo.

This clone was counted ten times or more. In the same sample, other DNA sequences code for this CDR3. The V and J genes are TRBV27 and TRBJ1-5; D gene ambiguous. V lost 4 bases and J lost 1, with 5 bases in between. The CDR3 consists of 13 residues. Germline-derived CDR1 and CDR2 are MNHEY and SMNVEV (reference sequence). As DNA, the CDR3 is TGTGCCAGCAGTTCGTCCAGCAATCAGCCCCAGCATTTT. Translating gives CASSSSSNQPQHF.

CDR3 loop: CASSFAGGFEQYF. The DNA for the CDR3 is TGTGCCAGTTCGTTTGCTGGTGGTTTTGAGCAGTACTTC. This rearrangement joins TRBV19 to TRBJ2-7; no definite D call. Germline CDR1 and CDR2: LNHDA and SQIVND (reference sequence). This CDR3 region has 13 residues. Trimming took off 8 bases at V and 7 bases at J, with 18 bases between the two ends.

The chain couples TRBV27 to TRBJ2-7; D is perhaps TRBD1 or TRBD2 (5 bases each). The V end lost 5 bases, the J end lost 5 bases, and 28 bases lay between the germline ends. Germline V gene data show CDR1 as MNHEY and CDR2 as SMNVEV (reference sequence). This CDR3 has 18 amino acids. In DNA form, the CDR3 reads TGTGCCAGCAGTCCCCCTCTGAGGGGCAGGGCAGTAGGGCACGAGCAGTACTTC. This translates into CASSPPLRGRAVGHEQYF.

The rearrangement joins TRBV2 to TRBJ2-3, with D maybe TRBD1 (6 bases). Deletions cut 7 bases from V and 3 bases from J, with 11 bases between. Germline V lookup: CDR1 SNHLY, CDR2 FYNNEI. The CDR3 has 13 amino acids. In DNA form, the CDR3 reads TGTGCCAGCACAAAGGGGGAAACAGATACGCAGTATTTT. As protein: CASTKGETDTQYF.

This sequence joins TRBV13 and TRBJ1-4; the D is unclear. The CDR3 totals 14 residues. Germline CDR1 PRHDT, CDR2 FYEKMQ (reference sequence). V was clipped by 5 bases and J by 8 bases, with 15 bases between them. The DNA for the CDR3 is TGTGCCAGCAGCCTTGGAAGATCGAGGGAAAAACTGTTTTTT. The encoded protein is CASSLGRSREKLFF.

This clone came up once. This rearrangement joins TRBV28 to TRBJ2-7; 10 bases align to TRBD2. This CDR3 spans 18 amino acids. The ends lost 3 bases at V and 3 bases at J; junction bases unmatched: 14. Germline V gene sequence: CDR1 MDHEN, CDR2 SYDVKM. The CDR3 is CASSLLGLAFTPDYEQYF. The DNA for the CDR3 is TGTGCCAGCAGTTTGCTGGGACTAGCGTTTACCCCCGACTACGAGCAGTACTTC.

This chain joins TRBV6-2 or TRBV6-3 and TRBJ1-5; D may be TRBD1 (5 bases). The CDR3 consists of 16 residues. Germline V gives CDR1 MNHEY, CDR2 SVGEGT. Deletions cut 4 bases from V and 1 base from J, with 14 bases between. CDR3 coding DNA: TGTGCCAGCAGTTTCCTTGGGGCGCGGAGCAATCAGCCCCAGCATTTT. Protein product: CASSFLGARSNQPQHF.

J is TRBJ1-1 and V is TRBV9, with D possibly TRBD1 on 6 matching bases. V was cut by 2 bases and J by 11 bases, with 16 bases left in between. CDR1 and CDR2 from the germline V gene are SGDLS and YYNGEE. The CDR3 runs to 13 residues. CDR3 in DNA: TGTGCCAGCAGCGTCGGATCCGGGACAAACGCTTTCTTT. Residues: CASSVGSGTNAFF.

The chain links TRBV3-1 (or the pseudogene TRBV3-2) to TRBJ2-1, with D uncertain. CDR1 and CDR2 (germline): LGHDT, YNNKEL (reference sequence). This CDR3 region has 15 residues. The V and J ends lost 5 bases and 4 bases respectively, with 15 bases between them. The CDR3 spells CASSSSQLDYNEQFF. Written as DNA, the CDR3 is TGTGCCAGCAGCTCCAGCCAGCTTGATTACAATGAGCAGTTCTTC.

V and J are TRBV3-1 (or the pseudogene TRBV3-2) and TRBJ1-5; D call uncertain. V was trimmed by 0 bases and J by 2 bases, leaving 8 bases between them. CDR1 and CDR2 from the germline V gene are LGHDT and YNNKEL (reference sequence). The CDR3 contains 15 residues. The CDR3 protein is CASSQDRGGNQPQHF. The CDR3 region has the DNA TGTGCCAGCAGCCAAGATAGAGGAGGCAATCAGCCCCAGCATTTT.

Only a few counts were recorded for this clone. The chain links TRBV28 to TRBJ2-7, with D perhaps TRBD1 or TRBD2 (6 bases each). Germline V lookup: CDR1 MDHEN, CDR2 SYDVKM. The CDR3 spans 20 residues. Trimming left V 4 bases short and J 3 bases short, with 31 bases between. The CDR3 nucleotides read TGTGCCAGCAGTTCATATTTCCGGGACGGACAGAGACTAGGTCACTACGAGCAGTACTTC. Translation: CASSSYFRDGQRLGHYEQYF.

The J gene is TRBJ1-3, the V gene TRBV7-9; maybe TRBD1 (5 bases). Germline-derived CDR1 and CDR2 are SEHNR and FQNEAQ (reference sequence). The CDR3 is 15 residues long. Trimming removed 5 bases at V and 0 bases at J, with 11 bases between. Written as DNA, the CDR3 is TGTGCCAGCAGCCCCGCAGGGCACTCTGGAAACACCATATATTTT. As protein: CASSPAGHSGNTIYF.

This sequence joins TRBV28 and TRBJ2-7; D possibly corresponds to TRBD2 (6 bases). Germline V lookup: CDR1 MDHEN, CDR2 SYDVKM. This CDR3 contains 16 residues. Trimming stripped 6 bases from V and 0 bases from J, with 18 bases between. CDR3 sequence: CASSLTGAGSSYEQYF. The CDR3, as DNA: TGTGCCAGCAGCCTGACTGGCGCGGGGTCCTCCTACGAGCAGTACTTC.

The CDR3, as DNA: TGTGCCAGCAGTTTTGCCGGATCGAACACCGGGGAGCTGTTTTTT. Its translation is CASSFAGSNTGELFF. V is TRBV27 and J is TRBJ2-2; D gene unclear. The ends were cut back, 3 bases at V and 0 bases at J, with 8 bases in the middle. The germline V gene has CDR1 MNHEY and CDR2 SMNVEV (reference sequence). The CDR3 runs 15 residues.

This rearrangement joins TRBV18 to TRBJ1-2; D is unclear. The ends were cut back, 2 bases at V and 4 bases at J, with 8 bases in the middle. Looked up from germline, CDR1 is KGHSH and CDR2 is LQKENI. The CDR3 covers 13 residues. The DNA of the CDR3 is TGTGCCAGCTCACCAGTAGGTCTCTATGGCTACACCTTC. Translating it yields CASSPVGLYGYTF.

This clone was observed once. The chain employs TRBV4-1 and TRBJ1-1, with TRBD1 identical over 12 bases. From germline, CDR1 is MGHRA and CDR2 YSYEKL. The ends lost 9 bases at V and 5 bases at J; junction bases unmatched: 7. The CDR3 extends over 14 amino acids. CDR3 bases: TGCGCCAGTGGGACAGGGGGCTTTGGGACTGAAGCTTTCTTT. Translation: CASGTGGFGTEAFF.

This clone is a singleton in its sample. The chain recombines TRBV7-9 with TRBJ2-2, with 7 bases matching TRBD2. The ends lost 5 bases at V and 1 base at J; junction bases unmatched: 7. Germline V gene sequence: CDR1 SEHNR, CDR2 FQNEAQ (reference sequence). CDR3 size: 16 residues. This CDR3 reads CASSHGGRKNTGELFF. The CDR3 region has the DNA TGTGCCAGCAGCCACGGGGGGAGGAAGAACACCGGGGAGCTGTTTTTT.

The chain recombines TRBV11-2 with TRBJ2-4; weak D call: TRBD1 (7 bases). CDR3 length equals 17 residues. Germline CDR1 SGHAT, CDR2 FQNNGV. V lost 4 bases, J lost 0 bases, and 16 bases lay in between. The CDR3 DNA is TGTGCCAGCAGCTCTCACCAGGGGGGAGTAGCCAAAAACATTCAGTACTTC. Translated, it gives CASSSHQGGVAKNIQYF. Using reference TRBV11-2 and TRBJ2-4 for the parts outside the CDR3, the full variable domain is EAGVAQSPRYKIIEKRQSVAFWCNPISGHATLYWYQQILGQGPKLLIQFQNNGVVDDSQLPKDRFSAERLKGVDSTLKIQPAKLEDSAVYLCASSSHQGGVAKNIQYFGAGTRLSVL.

The V call is TRBV11-2, the J call TRBJ2-7; 11 nucleotides align to TRBD2. Trimming cost V 5 bases and J 4 bases; bases outside gene matches: 7. Germline loops: CDR1 SGHAT, CDR2 FQNNGV. The CDR3 is 15 amino acids. DNA of the CDR3: TGTGCCAGCAGCCCTACTAGCGGGAGTATGTACGAGCAGTACTTC. Translation: CASSPTSGSMYEQYF.

The chain recombines TRBV28 with TRBJ1-5; D not resolved. Germline values: CDR1 MDHEN, CDR2 SYDVKM. V was shortened by 7 bases and J by 8 bases, with 21 bases between the two germline ends. This CDR3 region has 15 residues. CDR3 DNA: TGTGCCAGCATGGAGACGGGAAGTAGGTCGGAGCCCCAGCATTTT. Translated, it gives CASMETGSRSEPQHF.

This clone has just one count. The chain combines TRBV29-1 with TRBJ2-5; 8 bases are shared with TRBD2. The J segment lost 5 bases and the V segment lost 7 bases, leaving 9 bases of the junction unmatched. This CDR3 comprises 13 residues. Germline lookup yields CDR1 SQVTM and CDR2 ANQGSEA. CDR3 in DNA: TGCAGCGCCAGGGGACTAGATATGGAGACCCAGTACTTC. This encodes CSARGLDMETQYF. The full variable domain, completed using reference TRBV29-1 and TRBJ2-5, is SAVISQKPSRDICQRGTSLTIQCQVDSQVTMMFWYRQQPGQSLTLIATANQGSEATYESGFVIDKFPISRPNLTFSTLTVSNMSPEDSSIYLCSARGLDMETQYFGPGTRLLVL.